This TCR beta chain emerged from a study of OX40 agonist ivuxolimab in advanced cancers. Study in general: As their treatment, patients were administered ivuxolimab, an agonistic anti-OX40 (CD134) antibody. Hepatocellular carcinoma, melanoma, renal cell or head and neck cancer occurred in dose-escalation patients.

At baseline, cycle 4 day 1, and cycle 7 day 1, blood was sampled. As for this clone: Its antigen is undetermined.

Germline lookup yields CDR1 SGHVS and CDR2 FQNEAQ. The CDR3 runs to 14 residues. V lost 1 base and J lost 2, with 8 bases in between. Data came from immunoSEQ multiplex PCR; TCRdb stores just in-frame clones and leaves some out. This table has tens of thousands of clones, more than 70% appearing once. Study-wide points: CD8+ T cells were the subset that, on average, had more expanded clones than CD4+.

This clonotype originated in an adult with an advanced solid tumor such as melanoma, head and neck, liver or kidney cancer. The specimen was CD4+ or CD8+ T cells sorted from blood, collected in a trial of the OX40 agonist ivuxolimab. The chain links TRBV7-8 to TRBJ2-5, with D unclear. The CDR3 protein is CASSLGTVQETQYF. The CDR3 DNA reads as TGTGCCAGCAGCTTAGGCACGGTACAAGAGACCCAGTACTTC. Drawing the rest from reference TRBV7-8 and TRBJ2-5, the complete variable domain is GAGVSQSPRYKVAKRGQDVALRCDPISGHVSLFWYQQALGQGPEFLTYFQNEAQLDKSGLPSDRFFAERPEGSVSTLKIQRTQQEDSAVYLCASSLGTVQETQYFGPGTRLLVL.